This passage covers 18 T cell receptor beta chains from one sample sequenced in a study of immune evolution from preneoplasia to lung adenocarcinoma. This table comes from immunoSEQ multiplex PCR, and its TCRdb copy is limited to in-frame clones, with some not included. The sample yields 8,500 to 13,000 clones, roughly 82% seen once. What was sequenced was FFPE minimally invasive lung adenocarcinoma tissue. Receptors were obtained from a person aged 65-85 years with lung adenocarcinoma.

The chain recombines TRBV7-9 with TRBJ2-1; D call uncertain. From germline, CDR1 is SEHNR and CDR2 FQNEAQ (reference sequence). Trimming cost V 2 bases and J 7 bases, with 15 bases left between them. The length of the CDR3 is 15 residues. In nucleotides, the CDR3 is TGTGCCAGCAGCTTACAGGCCAGACTTGGGAATGAGCAGTTCTTC. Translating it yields CASSLQARLGNEQFF.

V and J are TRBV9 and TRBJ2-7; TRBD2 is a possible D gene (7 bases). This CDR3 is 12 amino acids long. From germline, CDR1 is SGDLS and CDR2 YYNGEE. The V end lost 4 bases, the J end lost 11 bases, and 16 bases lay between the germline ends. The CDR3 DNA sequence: TGTGCCAGCAGCTCCCCGGGGAGGGGGAAGTACTTC. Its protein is CASSSPGRGKYF.

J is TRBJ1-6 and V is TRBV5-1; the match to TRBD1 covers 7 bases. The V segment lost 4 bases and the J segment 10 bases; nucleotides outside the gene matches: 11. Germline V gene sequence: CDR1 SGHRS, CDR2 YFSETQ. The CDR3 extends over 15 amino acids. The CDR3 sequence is CASSPATGEGSPLHF. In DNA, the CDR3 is TGCGCCAGCAGCCCCGCCACAGGGGAGGGCTCACCCCTCCACTTT.

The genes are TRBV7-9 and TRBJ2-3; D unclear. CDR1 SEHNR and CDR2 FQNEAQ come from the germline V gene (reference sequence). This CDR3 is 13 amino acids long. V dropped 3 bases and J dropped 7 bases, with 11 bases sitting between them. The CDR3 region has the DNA TGTGCCAGCAGCTTGCGAGATTTAAATACGCAGTATTTT. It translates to CASSLRDLNTQYF.

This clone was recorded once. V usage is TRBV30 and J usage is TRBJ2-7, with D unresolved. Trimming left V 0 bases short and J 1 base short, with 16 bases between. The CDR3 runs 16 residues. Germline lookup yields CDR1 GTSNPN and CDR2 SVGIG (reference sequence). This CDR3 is CAWSVRGRKTSYEQYF. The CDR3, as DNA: TGTGCCTGGAGTGTACGCGGACGAAAGACTTCCTACGAGCAGTACTTC.

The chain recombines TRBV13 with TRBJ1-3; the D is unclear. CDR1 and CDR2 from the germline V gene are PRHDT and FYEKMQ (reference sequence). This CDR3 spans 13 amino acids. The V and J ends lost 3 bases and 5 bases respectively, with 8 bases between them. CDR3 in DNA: TGTGCCAGCAGCTTGGGTCCTAGAAACACCATATATTTT. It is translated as CASSLGPRNTIYF.

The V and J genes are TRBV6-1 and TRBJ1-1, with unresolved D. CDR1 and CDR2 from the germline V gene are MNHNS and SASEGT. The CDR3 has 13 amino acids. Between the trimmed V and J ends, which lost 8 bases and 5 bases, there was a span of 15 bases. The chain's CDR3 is CASGPQSGTEAFF. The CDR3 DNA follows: TGTGCCAGCGGACCGCAGTCGGGGACTGAAGCTTTCTTT.

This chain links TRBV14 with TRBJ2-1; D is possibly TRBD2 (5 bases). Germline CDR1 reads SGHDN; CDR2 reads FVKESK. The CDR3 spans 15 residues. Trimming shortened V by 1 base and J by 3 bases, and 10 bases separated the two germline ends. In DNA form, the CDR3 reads TGTGCCAGCAGCCAAGCTAACGGGATCTACAATGAGCAGTTCTTC. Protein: CASSQANGIYNEQFF.

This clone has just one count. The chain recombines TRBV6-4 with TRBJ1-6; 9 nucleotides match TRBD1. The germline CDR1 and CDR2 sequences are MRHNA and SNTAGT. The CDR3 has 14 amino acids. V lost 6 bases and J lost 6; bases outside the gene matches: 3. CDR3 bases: TGTGCCAGCAGGGGGACAGGGCCTAATTCACCCCTCCACTTT. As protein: CASRGTGPNSPLHF.

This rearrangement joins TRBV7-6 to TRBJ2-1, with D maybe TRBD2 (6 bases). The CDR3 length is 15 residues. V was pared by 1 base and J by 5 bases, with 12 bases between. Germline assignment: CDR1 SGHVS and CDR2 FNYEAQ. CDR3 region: CASSLVGGFNNEQFF. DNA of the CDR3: TGTGCCAGCAGCTTAGTGGGGGGTTTCAACAATGAGCAGTTCTTC.

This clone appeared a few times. CDR3 sequence: CASSSRTARETQYF. The CDR3 bases are TGTGCCAGCAGCTCCCGGACAGCCCGAGAGACCCAGTACTTC. The V call is TRBV5-5, the J call TRBJ2-5, with D possibly matching TRBD1 (6 bases). V lost 3 bases and J lost 4, with 13 bases in between. The length of the CDR3 is 14 residues. The V gene's germline CDR1 is SGHKS and CDR2 YYEKEE (reference sequence).

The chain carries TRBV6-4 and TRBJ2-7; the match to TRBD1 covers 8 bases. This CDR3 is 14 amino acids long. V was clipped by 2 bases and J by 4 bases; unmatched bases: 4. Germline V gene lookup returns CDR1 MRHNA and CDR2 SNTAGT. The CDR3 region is CASSDPGQGYEQYF. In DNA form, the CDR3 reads TGTGCCAGCAGTGACCCCGGACAGGGATACGAGCAGTACTTC.

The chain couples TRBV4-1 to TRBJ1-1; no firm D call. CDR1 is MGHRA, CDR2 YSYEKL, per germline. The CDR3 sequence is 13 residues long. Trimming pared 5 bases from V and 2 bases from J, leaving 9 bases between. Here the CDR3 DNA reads TGCGCCAGCAGCACTCGGACTAACACTGAAGCTTTCTTT. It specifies CASSTRTNTEAFF.

The DNA for the CDR3 is TGTGCCAGCAGCTCCCAGACTAGCGGGGGGCCAGGTACGCAGTATTTT. Protein: CASSSQTSGGPGTQYF. The chain uses TRBV5-4 and TRBJ2-3, with 13 bases lining up with TRBD2. Germline V gives CDR1 SGHNT, CDR2 YYREEE (reference sequence). The CDR3 sequence is 16 residues long. V lost 3 bases and J lost 8; bases outside the gene matches: 9.

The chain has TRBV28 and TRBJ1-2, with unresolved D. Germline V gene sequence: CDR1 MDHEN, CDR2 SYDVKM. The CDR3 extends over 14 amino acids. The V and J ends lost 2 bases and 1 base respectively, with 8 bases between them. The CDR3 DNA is TGTGCCAGCAGTTTAAATCCGGATAACTATGGCTACACCTTC. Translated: CASSLNPDNYGYTF.

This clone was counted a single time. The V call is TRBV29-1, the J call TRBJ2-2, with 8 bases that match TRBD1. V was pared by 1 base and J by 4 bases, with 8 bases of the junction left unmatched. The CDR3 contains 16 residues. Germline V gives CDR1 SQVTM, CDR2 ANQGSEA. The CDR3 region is CSVEARTGRITGELFF. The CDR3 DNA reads TGCAGCGTTGAAGCTAGGACAGGGCGAATCACCGGGGAGCTGTTTTTT.

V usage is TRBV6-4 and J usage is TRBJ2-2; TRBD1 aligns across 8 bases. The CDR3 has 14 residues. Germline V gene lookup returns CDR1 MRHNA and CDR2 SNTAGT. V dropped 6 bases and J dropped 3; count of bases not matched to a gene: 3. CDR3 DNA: TGTGCCAGCAGGACAGGGGAAGACACCGGGGAGCTGTTTTTT. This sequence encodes CASRTGEDTGELFF.

CDR3 DNA: TGCGCCAGCAGCACCGATCGGGGGCGTCGGACTAGCGTCCATGAGCAGTTCTTC. Amino acid sequence: CASSTDRGRRTSVHEQFF. The chain links TRBV4-1 to TRBJ2-1; 9 bases are a match to TRBD2. The V segment lost 5 bases and the J segment 8 bases; nucleotides outside the gene matches: 19. Germline CDR1 MGHRA, CDR2 YSYEKL. The CDR3 runs 18 residues.